This is a list of T cell receptor beta chains from one sample in a study of blood T cell repertoires in COVID-19. The method was immunoSEQ multiplex PCR; TCRdb's version includes in-frame clones alone and lacks a portion of them. The table records about 300,000 clones, about four fifths of them present only once. Input material: peripheral blood. These receptors were taken from a human donor with COVID-19, enrolled during active disease. The donor label of this sample is uncertain. CDR3s include the opening cysteine and the closing phenylalanine or tryptophan.

>TRBV11-2
CASSLGTGEYEQYF
>TRBV30
CAWSVQRQTEAFF
>TRBV11-2
CASSSQGNQPQHF
>TRBV7-8
CASSLGQGNSGVPLHF
>TRBV28
CASSFNTGPGEKLFF
>TRBV9
CASSVDNSGTYNEQFF
>TRBV7-9
CASSPSPRTSGVYNEQFF
>TRBV18
CASSPQKNQPQHF
>TRBV30
CAWSRQAVQQYF
>TRBV5-1
CASSSTGGIGYGYTF
>TRBV5-1
CASSLGHTGNTIYF
>TRBV24-1
CATSDPTRTGSTDTQYF
>TRBV7-2
CASSFGASGRYEQYF
>TRBV11-1
CATRGSNSYNEQFF
>TRBV28
CASSSIGTGAYGYTF
>TRBV19
CASRMSGGDYGYTF
>TRBV19
CASSIGLAGDEQFF
>TRBV7-2
CASSLVLDPGAYEQYF
>TRBV9
CASSVAPGRDSTGELFF
>TRBV9
CASSVAGSESYTF
>TRBV7-9
CASSLEQGEGYTF
>TRBV7-2
CASSPETGDEKLFF
>TRBV28
CASSSQTGLDTEAFF
>TRBV29-1
CSVVAIRGTNEKLFF
>TRBV6-5
CASRKEPGTPYGYTF
>TRBV27
CASSPQPGQSGYGYTF
>TRBV5-8
CASSFGGLDEKLFF